This TCR beta chain is drawn from a study of blood T cell repertoires in COVID-19. Across the whole study: Sites in the United States, Italy and Spain provided acute and convalescent COVID-19 samples. PBMCs, B-cell-depleted T cells, or T cells provided the cDNA or gDNA that made up the material.

Source study methods: How many nucleated cells were present was estimated from reference gene primer amplification. The data were produced by immunoSEQ multiplex PCR, yet TCRdb's version contains in-frame clones alone and is incomplete. For V, J and clone size, that table is used; D and trimming come from the DNA. The table lists 310,000 or so clones, around 89% of them singletons. Germline V gene sequence: CDR1 KGHDR, CDR2 SFDVKD. V trimming: 4 bases; J trimming: 5 bases; junction bases outside the gene matches: 7. The CDR3 is made up of 17 amino acids. The chain links TRBV24-1 to TRBJ2-1; 13 nucleotides match TRBD2. This receptor was identified in a young man who had recovered from COVID-19. Sequenced input: peripheral blood. The CDR3 region has the DNA TGTGCCACCAGTGACACTCCAACTAGCGGGAGGGACAATGAGCAGTTCTTC. Amino acid sequence: CATSDTPTSGRDNEQFF.